The clone carrying this TCR beta chain occurred many times. Its target is not known. Synthesis of cDNA was carried out by template-switch 5'RACE. The reaction used 10-nucleotide random UMIs. MiXCR was run by TCRdb on the 5' RACE reads, yielding one entry per CDR3 protein. The table records fewer than 40,000 distinct CDR3 sequences, nearly 5% of them present only once. Germline CDR1 and CDR2: DFQATT and SNEGSKA (reference sequence). Trimming took 3 bases from V and 3 from J, leaving 9 bases between them. The CDR3 length is 13 residues. Input was roughly 1 million sorted T cells, either CD4+ or CD8+. This sample was included in a study of neurological immune-mediated disorders. Study results and caveats: Whereas HTLV-1-associated myelopathy showed the most TCR clonal expansion, multiple sclerosis showed the least, with levels below those of healthy controls. None of the CDR3 amino acid sequences in expanded clones turned up in more than one subject, which points to private repertoires in all groups.

The chain carries TRBV20-1 and TRBJ2-1, with D perhaps TRBD1 or TRBD2 (5 bases each). The sequenced material came from CD4+ T cells from blood. The sequence derives from a man younger than 35 in good health. The CDR3: CSARGPIYNEQFF. The CDR3 DNA is TGCAGTGCTAGGGGACCGATCTACAATGAGCAGTTCTTC.